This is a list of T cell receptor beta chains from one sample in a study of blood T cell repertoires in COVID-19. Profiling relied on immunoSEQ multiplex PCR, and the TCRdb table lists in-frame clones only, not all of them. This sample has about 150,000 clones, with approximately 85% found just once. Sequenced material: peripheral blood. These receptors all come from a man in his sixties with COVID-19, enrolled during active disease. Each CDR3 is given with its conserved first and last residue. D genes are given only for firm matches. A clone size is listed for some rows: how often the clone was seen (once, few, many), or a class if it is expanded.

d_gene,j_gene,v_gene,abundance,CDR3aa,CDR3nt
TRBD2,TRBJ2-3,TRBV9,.,CASSEASSGGQGTQYF,TGTGCCAGCAGTGAAGCCTCTAGCGGGGGCCAGGGTACGCAGTATTTT
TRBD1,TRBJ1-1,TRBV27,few,CASSRRDRGRTEAFF,TGTGCCAGCAGTCGCCGGGACAGGGGGCGGACTGAAGCTTTCTTT
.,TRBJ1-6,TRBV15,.,CATSRGFQGTSPLHF,TGTGCCACCAGCAGAGGTTTTCAGGGGACTTCACCCCTCCACTTT
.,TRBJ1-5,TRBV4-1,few,CASSQDWSNQPQHF,TGCGCCAGCAGCCAGGACTGGAGCAATCAGCCCCAGCATTTT
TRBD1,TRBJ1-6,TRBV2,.,CASRERTGPQSPLHF,TGTGCCAGCAGAGAGAGGACAGGGCCCCAAAGTCCCCTCCACTTT
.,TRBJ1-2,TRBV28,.,CASSLSAGLNGYTF,TGTGCCAGCAGTTTATCCGCAGGGCTCAATGGCTACACCTTC
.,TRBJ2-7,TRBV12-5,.,CASGLVQANEQYF,TGTGCTAGTGGTTTGGTACAGGCTAACGAGCAGTACTTC
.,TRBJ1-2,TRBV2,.,CASSEDINYGYTF,TGTGCCAGCAGCGAGGATATTAACTATGGCTACACCTTC
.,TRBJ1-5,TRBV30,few,CAWSPTGRGDSNQPQHF,TGTGCCTGGAGTCCAACAGGGAGGGGAGATAGCAATCAGCCCCAGCATTTT
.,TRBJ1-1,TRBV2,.,CASSGTAEAFF,TGTGCCAGCAGTGGGACTGCTGAAGCTTTCTTT
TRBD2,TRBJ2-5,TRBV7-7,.,CASSLEASGGTGETQYF,TGTGCTAGCAGCTTAGAGGCTAGCGGGGGGACGGGGGAGACCCAGTACTTC
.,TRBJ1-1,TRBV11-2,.,CASSLTSGVRAFF,TGTGCCAGCAGCCTCACGTCCGGGGTGAGGGCTTTCTTT
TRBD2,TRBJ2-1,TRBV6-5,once,CASSYSSGGLYNEQFF,TGTGCCAGCAGTTACTCTAGCGGGGGACTATACAATGAGCAGTTCTTC
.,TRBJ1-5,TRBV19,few,CASSDRQASGPQHF,TGTGCCAGTAGTGACAGACAGGCCTCGGGGCCCCAGCATTTT
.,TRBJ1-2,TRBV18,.,CASSPPISYGYTF,TGTGCCAGCTCACCACCGATCAGTTATGGCTACACCTTC
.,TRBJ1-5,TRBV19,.,CASSIDLGFRGNQPQHF,TGTGCCAGTAGTATAGATCTAGGATTTCGCGGCAATCAGCCCCAGCATTTT
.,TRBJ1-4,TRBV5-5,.,CASSVEGDPWVAAEKLFF,TGTGCCAGCAGCGTCGAAGGGGATCCGTGGGTGGCGGCTGAAAAACTGTTTTTT
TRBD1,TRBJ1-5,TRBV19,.,CASSETGGNQPQHF,TGTGCCAGTAGCGAGACAGGGGGCAATCAGCCCCAGCATTTT
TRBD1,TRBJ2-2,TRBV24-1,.,CATSDLKPRRDRGNTGELFF,TGTGCCACCAGTGACCTAAAACCCCGAAGGGACAGGGGCAACACCGGGGAGCTGTTTTTT
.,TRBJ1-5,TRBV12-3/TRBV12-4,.,CASSLGGKQPQHF,TGTGCCAGCAGTTTGGGGGGAAAACAGCCCCAGCATTTT
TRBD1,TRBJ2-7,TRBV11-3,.,CASSLVGTGVYEQYF,TGTGCCAGCAGCTTAGTTGGGACAGGGGTGTACGAGCAGTACTTC
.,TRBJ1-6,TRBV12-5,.,CASGLDNGGYNSPLHF,TGTGCTAGTGGTTTGGACAACGGCGGATATAATTCACCCCTCCACTTT
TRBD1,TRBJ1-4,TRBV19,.,CASRMTGGNEKLFF,TGTGCCAGTAGGATGACAGGGGGCAATGAAAAACTGTTTTTT
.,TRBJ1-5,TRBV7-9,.,CASSPDGQMNQPQHF,TGTGCCAGCAGTCCAGACGGACAGATGAATCAGCCCCAGCATTTT
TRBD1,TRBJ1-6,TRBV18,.,CASSVDRVNSPLHF,TGTGCCAGCTCAGTGGACAGGGTGAATTCACCCCTCCACTTT
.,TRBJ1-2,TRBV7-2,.,CASSLATPPPLYTF,TGTGCCAGCAGCTTAGCGACACCGCCTCCGCTATACACCTTC
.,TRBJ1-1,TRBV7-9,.,CASSSGLGQTEAFF,TGTGCCAGCAGCTCTGGATTGGGGCAAACTGAAGCTTTCTTT
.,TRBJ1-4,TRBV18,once,CASSLKTAHAEKLFF,TGTGCCAGCTCACTTAAGACAGCTCATGCTGAAAAACTGTTTTTT
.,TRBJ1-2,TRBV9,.,CASSVGTPQNYGYTF,TGTGCCAGCAGCGTAGGTACTCCCCAAAACTATGGCTACACCTTC